The entry below describes one T cell receptor (beta chain). The clone's antigen remains unknown. Per-base quality was not reported, and no clone a single base away is much larger than it. The source of the sample is a study of T cell changes during pregnancy in multiple sclerosis (dated by TCRdb to between 2018 and 2020). Regarding the research as a whole: The study examined how the T cell repertoire changed over the course of pregnancy in women with multiple sclerosis.

Library prep was done by the immunoSEQ multiplex PCR assay. TCRdb re-hosts the immuneACCESS table, in-frame sequences only. Its copies lack some clones; in the studies checked, an unresolved V gene accounts for under half of them, and the cause for the rest is not known. Recorded for this sample are some 55,000 clones; around 92% of them occurred a single time. Jointly, the top ten make up approximately 1% of the sample. CDR1 and CDR2 are drawn from the germline V gene: MNHEY, SVGAGI. From cysteine to phenylalanine, the CDR3 is 14 amino acids long. The read is trimmed to its CDR3 DNA, 42 bases read in frame from base 1. Trimming takes 2 bases from V and 4 bases from J, and the germline ends sit 12 bases apart.

The sequencing used peripheral blood, collected after pregnancy. The clonotype originates from a female donor in good health, enrolled as a control in a pregnancy study. The chain is assembled from TRBV6-5 and TRBJ2-7, with TRBD2 perhaps the D gene, on 7 matching bases. The CDR3 loop reads CASSYRGGPYEQYF. At the DNA level, the sequence is TGTGCCAGCAGTTACAGGGGGGGACCATACGAGCAGTACTTC.